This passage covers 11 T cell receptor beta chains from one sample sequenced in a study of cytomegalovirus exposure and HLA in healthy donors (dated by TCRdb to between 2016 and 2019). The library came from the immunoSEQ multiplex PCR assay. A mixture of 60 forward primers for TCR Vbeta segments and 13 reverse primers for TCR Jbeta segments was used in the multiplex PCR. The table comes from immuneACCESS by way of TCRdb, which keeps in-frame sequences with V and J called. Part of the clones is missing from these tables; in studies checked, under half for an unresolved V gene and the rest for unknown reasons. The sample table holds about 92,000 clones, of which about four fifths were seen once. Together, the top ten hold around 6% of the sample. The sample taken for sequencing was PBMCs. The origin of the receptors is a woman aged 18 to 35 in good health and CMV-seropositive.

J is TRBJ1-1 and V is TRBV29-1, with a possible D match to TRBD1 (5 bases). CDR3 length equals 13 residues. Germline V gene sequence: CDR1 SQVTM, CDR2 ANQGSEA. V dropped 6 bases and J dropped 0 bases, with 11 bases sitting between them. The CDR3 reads CSVKQAMNTEAFF. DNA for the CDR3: TGCAGCGTAAAACAGGCTATGAACACTGAAGCTTTCTTT.

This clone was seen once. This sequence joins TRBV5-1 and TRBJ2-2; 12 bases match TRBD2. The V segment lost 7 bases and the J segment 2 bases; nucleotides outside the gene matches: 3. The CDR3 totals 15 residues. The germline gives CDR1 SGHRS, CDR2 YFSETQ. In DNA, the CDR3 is TGCGCCAGCGCGGGACTAGCGGGTAACACCGGGGAGCTGTTTTTT. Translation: CASAGLAGNTGELFF.

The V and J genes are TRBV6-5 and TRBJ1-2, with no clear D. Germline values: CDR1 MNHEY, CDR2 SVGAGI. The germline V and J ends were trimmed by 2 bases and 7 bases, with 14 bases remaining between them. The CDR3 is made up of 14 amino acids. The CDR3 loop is CASSYGGSLLGYTF. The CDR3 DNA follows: TGTGCCAGCAGTTACGGCGGGTCTTTACTTGGCTACACCTTC.

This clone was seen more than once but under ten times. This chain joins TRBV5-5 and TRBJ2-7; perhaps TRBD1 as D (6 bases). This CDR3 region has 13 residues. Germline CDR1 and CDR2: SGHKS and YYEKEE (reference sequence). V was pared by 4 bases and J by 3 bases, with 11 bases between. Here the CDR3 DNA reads TGTGCCAGCAGCAAGGGACACGGCTACGAGCAGTACTTC. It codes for CASSKGHGYEQYF.

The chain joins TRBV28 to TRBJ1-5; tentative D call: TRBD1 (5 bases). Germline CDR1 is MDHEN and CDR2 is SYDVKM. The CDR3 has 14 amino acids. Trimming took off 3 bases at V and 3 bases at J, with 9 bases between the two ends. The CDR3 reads CASSFGADNQPQHF. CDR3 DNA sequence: TGTGCCAGCAGTTTTGGGGCAGACAATCAGCCCCAGCATTTT.

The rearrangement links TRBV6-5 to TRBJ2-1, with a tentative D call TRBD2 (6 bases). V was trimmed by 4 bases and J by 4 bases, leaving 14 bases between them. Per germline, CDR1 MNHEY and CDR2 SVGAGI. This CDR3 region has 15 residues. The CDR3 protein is CASSSGREIYNEQFF. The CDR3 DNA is TGTGCCAGCAGTTCGGGGCGGGAAATTTACAATGAGCAGTTCTTC.

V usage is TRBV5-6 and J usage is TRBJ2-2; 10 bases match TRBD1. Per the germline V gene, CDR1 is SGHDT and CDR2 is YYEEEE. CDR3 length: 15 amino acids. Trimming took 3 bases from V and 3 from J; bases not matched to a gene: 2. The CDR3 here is CASSWDRGDTGELFF. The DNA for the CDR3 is TGTGCCAGCAGCTGGGACAGGGGAGACACCGGGGAGCTGTTTTTT.

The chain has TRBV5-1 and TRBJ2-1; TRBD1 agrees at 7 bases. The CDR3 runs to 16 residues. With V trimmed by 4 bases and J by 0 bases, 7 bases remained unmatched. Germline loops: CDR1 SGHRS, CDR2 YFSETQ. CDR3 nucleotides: TGCGCCAGCAGCGTCCAGGGACAGAGCTCCTACAATGAGCAGTTCTTC. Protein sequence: CASSVQGQSSYNEQFF.

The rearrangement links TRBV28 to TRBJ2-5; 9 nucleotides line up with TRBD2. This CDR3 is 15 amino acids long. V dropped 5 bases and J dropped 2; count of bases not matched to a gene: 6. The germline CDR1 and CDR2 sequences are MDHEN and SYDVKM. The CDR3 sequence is CASSVSGRNQETQYF. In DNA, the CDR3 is TGTGCCAGCAGTGTTAGCGGGAGAAATCAAGAGACCCAGTACTTC.

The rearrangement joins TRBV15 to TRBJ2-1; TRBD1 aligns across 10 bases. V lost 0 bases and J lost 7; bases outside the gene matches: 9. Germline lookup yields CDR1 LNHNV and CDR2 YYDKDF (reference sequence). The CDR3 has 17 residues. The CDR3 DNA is TGTGCCACCAGCAGAGAGTATGGGACAGGGGAGGGTAATGAGCAGTTCTTC. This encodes CATSREYGTGEGNEQFF.

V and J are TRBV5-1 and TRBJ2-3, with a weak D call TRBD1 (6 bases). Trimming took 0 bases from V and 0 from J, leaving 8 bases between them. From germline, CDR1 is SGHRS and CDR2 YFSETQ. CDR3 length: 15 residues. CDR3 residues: CASSLAGASTDTQYF. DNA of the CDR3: TGCGCCAGCAGCTTGGCAGGGGCAAGCACAGATACGCAGTATTTT.